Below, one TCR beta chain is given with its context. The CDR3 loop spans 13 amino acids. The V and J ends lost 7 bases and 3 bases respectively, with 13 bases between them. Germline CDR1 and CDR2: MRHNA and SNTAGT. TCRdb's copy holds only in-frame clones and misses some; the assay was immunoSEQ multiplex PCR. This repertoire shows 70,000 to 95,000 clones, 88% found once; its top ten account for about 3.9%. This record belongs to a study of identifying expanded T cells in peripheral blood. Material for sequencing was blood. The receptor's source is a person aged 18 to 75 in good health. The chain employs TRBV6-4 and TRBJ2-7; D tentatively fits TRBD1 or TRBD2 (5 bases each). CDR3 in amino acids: CASKTGTHYEQYF. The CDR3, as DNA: TGTGCCAGCAAGACCGGGACCCACTACGAGCAGTACTTC.